The 17 T cell receptor beta chains given below trace back to one sample, sequenced in a study of blood T cell repertoires in COVID-19 (dated by TCRdb to the early 2020s). The library was produced with the immunoSEQ multiplex PCR assay. In its TCRdb copy, this immuneACCESS table keeps in-frame sequences only and misses some clones. Where compared with another copy, unresolved V genes explain less than half of these, and the others have no known cause. The sample data list about 250,000 clones, and about 83% of these were observed just once. The top ten hold approximately 6% of the sample. Input material: peripheral blood. The receptors were gathered from an elderly man with acute or convalescent COVID-19.

This clone was observed a single time. The chain joins TRBV28 to TRBJ1-4; 7 nucleotides align to TRBD1. Trimming removed 5 bases from V and 1 base from J; junction bases left unmatched: 4. The V gene's germline CDR1 is MDHEN and CDR2 SYDVKM. This CDR3 region has 15 residues. The CDR3 protein is CASSPRQGTNEKLFF. CDR3 DNA: TGTGCCAGCAGTCCCCGACAGGGAACTAATGAAAAACTGTTTTTT.

The chain has TRBV5-1 and TRBJ1-5; D remains ambiguous. V lost 2 bases and J 7 bases, leaving 13 bases between the germline ends. This CDR3 comprises 14 residues. Germline lookup yields CDR1 SGHRS and CDR2 YFSETQ. Here the CDR3 DNA reads TGCGCCAGCAGCTTCGATTCAGCGGGGCAGCCCCAGCATTTT. It specifies CASSFDSAGQPQHF. The complete variable domain, with remaining parts taken from reference TRBV5-1 and TRBJ1-5, reads KAGVTQTPRYLIKTRGQQVTLSCSPISGHRSVSWYQQTPGQGLQFLFEYFSETQRNKGNFPGRFSGRQFSNSRSEMNVSTLELGDSALYLCASSFDSAGQPQHFGDGTRLSIL.

The table lists this clone with a count of one. The gene calls are TRBV6-2 or TRBV6-3 and TRBJ1-4; D gene ambiguous. Germline V gives CDR1 MNHEY, CDR2 SVGEGT. The V end was cut by 5 bases, the J end by 3 bases, with 16 bases between. The CDR3 length is 16 residues. The CDR3 reads CASSPLIREPNEKLFF. For the CDR3, the DNA is TGTGCCAGCAGTCCACTTATCCGGGAACCTAATGAAAAACTGTTTTTT.

In this sample, this clone turned up a few times. J is TRBJ2-1 and V is TRBV5-4; 8 bases line up with TRBD2. V trimming: 5 bases; J trimming: 0 bases; junction bases outside the gene matches: 1. This CDR3 comprises 14 residues. The germline V gene has CDR1 SGHNT and CDR2 YYREEE (reference sequence). The CDR3 sequence: CASRSGSSYNEQFF. The CDR3 bases are TGTGCCAGCAGAAGCGGGAGCTCCTACAATGAGCAGTTCTTC.

The chain couples TRBV5-6 to TRBJ2-1; D unresolved. V was shortened by 0 bases and J by 5 bases, with 12 bases between the two germline ends. Germline V CDR1 and CDR2: SGHDT, YYEEEE. This CDR3 has 15 amino acids. The DNA of the CDR3 is TGTGCCAGCAGCTTGGGAGGATATTATAACAATGAGCAGTTCTTC. Translating gives CASSLGGYYNNEQFF.

The chain is built from TRBV28 and TRBJ1-3; D perhaps matches TRBD1 (5 bases). Germline V gene lookup returns CDR1 MDHEN and CDR2 SYDVKM. V was shortened by 6 bases and J by 4 bases, with 16 bases between the two germline ends. The CDR3 loop spans 15 amino acids. CDR3 DNA sequence: TGTGCCAGCAGGTCTAGCGGGCGGGGGGGAAACACCATATATTTT. It codes for CASRSSGRGGNTIYF.

The gene calls are TRBV6-1 and TRBJ1-2; possibly TRBD1 for D (5 bases). Germline V gene sequence: CDR1 MNHNS, CDR2 SASEGT. CDR3 length: 14 residues. Trimming shortened V by 0 bases and J by 2 bases, and 7 bases separated the two germline ends. CDR3 sequence reads: CASSEAGGNYGYTF. The DNA of the CDR3 is TGTGCCAGCAGTGAAGCTGGGGGGAACTATGGCTACACCTTC.

V is TRBV29-1 and J is TRBJ2-1; D might be TRBD1 (5 bases). CDR3 length: 14 amino acids. The germline CDR1 and CDR2 sequences are SQVTM and ANQGSEA. Trimming took 6 bases from V and 4 from J, leaving 16 bases between them. The CDR3 sequence is CSVGTGSFYNEQFF. For the CDR3, the DNA is TGCAGCGTGGGAACAGGTTCTTTTTACAATGAGCAGTTCTTC.

The chain joins TRBV2 to TRBJ2-5; 8 bases map to TRBD2. With V trimmed by 6 bases and J by 7 bases, 7 bases remained unmatched. CDR1 SNHLY and CDR2 FYNNEI come from the germline V gene. The CDR3 has 13 residues. DNA for the CDR3: TGTGCCAGCAGCAGACTAGCGTCTGGGACCCAGTACTTC. Residues: CASSRLASGTQYF.

The gene calls are TRBV11-2 and TRBJ2-2, with D perhaps matching TRBD1 (5 bases). This CDR3 is 13 amino acids long. The V gene's germline CDR1 is SGHAT and CDR2 FQNNGV. V shed 5 bases and J shed 1 base, with 5 bases lying between them. The CDR3 region is CASSRGNTGELFF. As DNA, the CDR3 is TGTGCCAGCAGCAGGGGGAACACCGGGGAGCTGTTTTTT.

The gene calls are TRBV6-2 or TRBV6-3 and TRBJ1-2, with D perhaps matching TRBD1 (5 bases). Germline assignment: CDR1 MNHEY and CDR2 SVGEGT. The V end lost 6 bases, the J end lost 2 bases, and 10 bases lay between the germline ends. This CDR3 comprises 13 residues. The CDR3 loop reads CASSQTANYGYTF. CDR3 DNA sequence: TGTGCCAGCAGCCAGACAGCGAACTATGGCTACACCTTC.

J is TRBJ2-7 and V is TRBV3-1 (or the pseudogene TRBV3-2), with TRBD1 identical over 7 bases. The CDR3 sequence is 15 residues long. The V gene end was trimmed by 5 bases and the J gene end by 2 bases; junction bases not matched to a gene: 9. CDR1 and CDR2 (germline): LGHDT, YNNKEL (reference sequence). CDR3: CASSWGTASPYEQYF. The CDR3 coding sequence is TGTGCCAGCAGCTGGGGGACAGCAAGCCCCTACGAGCAGTACTTC.

The chain joins TRBV11-2 to TRBJ2-2; D not resolved. This CDR3 spans 15 amino acids. V lost 1 base and J lost 7, with 13 bases in between. Germline CDR1 and CDR2: SGHAT and FQNNGV. CDR3 loop: CASSLVREVGGELFF. CDR3 nucleotides: TGTGCCAGCAGCTTAGTACGTGAGGTGGGCGGGGAGCTGTTTTTT. The whole variable domain, filled in from reference TRBV11-2 and TRBJ2-2, reads EAGVAQSPRYKIIEKRQSVAFWCNPISGHATLYWYQQILGQGPKLLIQFQNNGVVDDSQLPKDRFSAERLKGVDSTLKIQPAKLEDSAVYLCASSLVREVGGELFFGEGSRLTVL.

V usage is TRBV28 and J usage is TRBJ2-7, with TRBD1 matching over 7 bases. The CDR3 totals 13 residues. The germline V gene has CDR1 MDHEN and CDR2 SYDVKM. V lost 2 bases, J lost 5 bases, and 3 bases stayed unmatched. The CDR3 loop is CASSLDRVNEQYF. The CDR3 DNA reads TGTGCCAGCAGTTTAGACAGGGTAAACGAGCAGTACTTC.

The chain has TRBV18 and TRBJ2-5, with D possibly being TRBD1 (6 bases). Germline loops: CDR1 KGHSH, CDR2 LQKENI. The CDR3 is 13 residues long. The V end was cut by 6 bases, the J end by 2 bases, with 10 bases between. As DNA, the CDR3 is TGTGCCAGCTCTTTGGACAGACAAGAGACCCAGTACTTC. Translating it yields CASSLDRQETQYF.

The V call is TRBV5-1, the J call TRBJ1-1; tentative D call: TRBD1 (6 bases). The CDR3 extends over 15 amino acids. V was pared by 0 bases and J by 7 bases, with 16 bases between. Germline V gives CDR1 SGHRS, CDR2 YFSETQ. The CDR3 DNA reads TGCGCCAGCAGCTTGGAAACAGGGTCCTATGGTGAAGCTTTCTTT. Its translation: CASSLETGSYGEAFF.

The CDR3 loop reads CASRPPGLGGSPLHF. For the CDR3, the DNA is TGTGCCAGTAGACCTCCGGGACTCGGAGGTTCACCCCTCCACTTT. The chain carries TRBV19 and TRBJ1-6; possible D gene TRBD1, 5 bases. Trimming cost V 6 bases and J 9 bases, with 18 bases left between them. Germline lookup yields CDR1 LNHDA and CDR2 SQIVND (reference sequence). This CDR3 has 15 amino acids.